Listed here are 25 T cell receptor beta chains from one sample, sequenced in a study of CD8 T cells in ankylosing spondylitis. The study, taken as a whole, reports: Seven or eight highly homologous variants made up a TCR beta motif, and this motif appeared characteristic of ankylosing spondylitis blood.

TCRdb passed the 5' RACE reads through MiXCR, listing each CDR3 protein once. The profile shows around 770,000 distinct CDR3 sequences, around 20% of them singletons. Their antigen targets remain unknown. Input material: blood, either unsorted or a sorted T cell fraction (not recorded which). These receptors all come from a male donor with ankylosing spondylitis.

This clonotype was observed a few times. The rearrangement joins TRBV14 to TRBJ2-1, with 10 bases fitting TRBD2. V was pared by 4 bases and J by 5 bases, with 2 bases of the junction left unmatched. The CDR3 spans 14 residues. From germline, CDR1 is SGHDN and CDR2 FVKESK. The CDR3 protein is CASSRGLADNEQFF. CDR3 sequence (DNA): TGTGCCAGCAGCCGCGGACTAGCGGACAATGAGCAGTTCTTC. Combining the CDR3 with reference TRBV14 and TRBJ2-1 gives the whole variable domain EAGVTQFPSHSVIEKGQTVTLRCDPISGHDNLYWYRRVMGKEIKFLLHFVKESKQDESGMPNNRFLAERTGGTYSTLKVQPAELEDSGVYFCASSRGLADNEQFFGPGTRLTVL.

This clonotype has ten or more counts. The chain has TRBV29-1 and TRBJ2-7; possibly TRBD1 or TRBD2 for D (7 bases each). The V gene's germline CDR1 is SQVTM and CDR2 ANQGSEA. V gave up 6 bases and J gave up 2 bases, with 14 bases separating them. This CDR3 has 13 amino acids. CDR3 protein: CSVAGDSPYEQYF. Here the CDR3 DNA reads TGCAGCGTGGCGGGGGACAGCCCCTACGAGCAGTACTTC.

This clonotype was picked up a small number of times. CDR3 loop: CASSQVLAGGHNEQFF. The CDR3 bases are TGTGCCAGCAGCCAAGTCCTAGCGGGGGGCCACAATGAGCAGTTCTTC. The chain employs TRBV3-1 and TRBJ2-1; TRBD2 matches at 11 bases. CDR1 LGHDT and CDR2 YNNKEL come from the germline V gene (reference sequence). Trimming cost V 1 base and J 5 bases; bases outside gene matches: 4. This CDR3 is built from 16 residues.

DNA for the CDR3: TGTGCCAGCAGCCCCTTTGATAGGGGTAATGAGCAGTTCTTC. Residues: CASSPFDRGNEQFF. This chain uses TRBV4-2 with TRBJ2-1; D might be TRBD1 (5 bases). V was cut by 4 bases and J by 7 bases, with 14 bases left in between. Germline CDR1 is LGHNA and CDR2 is YNFKEQ. This CDR3 is 14 amino acids long.

This clonotype was counted between two and nine times. The genes are TRBV24-1 and TRBJ2-5, with 7 bases fitting TRBD1. CDR3 size: 12 residues. The germline V gene has CDR1 KGHDR and CDR2 SFDVKD. V shed 1 base and J 9 bases; nucleotides not matched to a gene: 1. This CDR3 is CATSDFQGAQYF. The CDR3 bases are TGTGCCACCAGTGATTTCCAGGGGGCCCAGTACTTC.

The J gene is TRBJ2-1, the V gene TRBV6-4, with D maybe TRBD2 (6 bases). Germline-derived CDR1 and CDR2 are MRHNA and SNTAGT. The germline V and J ends were trimmed by 8 bases and 2 bases, with 10 bases remaining between them. The CDR3 is made up of 13 amino acids. DNA for the CDR3: TGTGCCAGCTCCCGGGAGACCTACAATGAGCAGTTCTTC. Its translation: CASSRETYNEQFF.

The genes are TRBV5-5 and TRBJ1-1; 9 nucleotides agree with TRBD1. The CDR3 spans 16 residues. Germline V gene lookup returns CDR1 SGHKS and CDR2 YYEKEE (reference sequence). With 0 bases clipped from V and 4 bases from J, the junction kept 7 bases outside the gene matches. The CDR3 spells CASSLGETGGGTEAFF. The CDR3 DNA follows: TGTGCCAGCAGCTTGGGGGAGACAGGGGGTGGCACTGAAGCTTTCTTT.

This clonotype was picked up a small number of times. The genes are TRBV7-2 and TRBJ2-3; no reliable D call. Per germline, CDR1 SGHTA and CDR2 FQGNSA. The length of the CDR3 is 13 residues. V was trimmed by 6 bases and J by 2 bases, leaving 9 bases between them. The CDR3 nucleotides are TGTGCCAGCAGAACTCAACCCACAGATACGCAGTATTTT. It codes for CASRTQPTDTQYF.

This chain joins TRBV29-1 and TRBJ1-2; 7 bases are a match to TRBD1. The CDR3 is 14 amino acids. CDR1 and CDR2 from the germline V gene are SQVTM and ANQGSEA. V dropped 5 bases and J dropped 6; count of bases not matched to a gene: 12. The CDR3 protein is CSVHLTGTKHGYTF. DNA of the CDR3: TGCAGCGTTCATCTGACAGGGACGAAACATGGCTACACCTTC.

The chain is built from TRBV7-6 and TRBJ2-2; D perhaps matches TRBD2 (6 bases). The V end lost 2 bases, the J end lost 7 bases, and 11 bases lay between the germline ends. CDR1 and CDR2 from the germline V gene are SGHVS and FNYEAQ. The CDR3 is 14 amino acids. CDR3: CASSLSRRDGELFF. In DNA, the CDR3 is TGTGCCAGCAGCTTAAGTAGGCGGGACGGGGAGCTGTTTTTT.

V is TRBV7-9 and J is TRBJ2-5, with D perhaps given as TRBD1 or TRBD2 (5 bases each). The V end was cut by 8 bases, the J end by 6 bases, with 13 bases between. The CDR3 is 12 residues long. The V gene's germline CDR1 is SEHNR and CDR2 FQNEAQ (reference sequence). The CDR3 region is CASLGDRQTQYF. The DNA of the CDR3 is TGTGCCAGCCTTGGGGACCGGCAGACCCAGTACTTC.

The chain links TRBV20-1 to TRBJ1-1; D gene ambiguous. Trimming removed 2 bases from V and 0 bases from J, with 16 bases in between. The germline CDR1 and CDR2 sequences are DFQATT and SNEGSKA (reference sequence). CDR3 size: 16 residues. This CDR3 is CSARSSGRTLNTEAFF. The CDR3 DNA is TGCAGTGCTAGATCCAGCGGGAGGACCTTGAACACTGAAGCTTTCTTT.

Points on this clonotype: One end of the junction does not line up with germline, which may come from a read error. The chain combines TRBV9 with TRBJ2-3, with 11 positions matching TRBD2. CDR1 is SGDLS and CDR2 is YYNGEE in the germline V gene. This CDR3 region has 17 residues. CDR3 nucleotide sequence: TGTGCCAGCAGCCTAACCCCAGGGACTAGCGGCACAGATAGGCAGTATTTT. Protein: CASSLTPGTSGTDRQYF.

The CDR3 loop is CASSLGLFSTDTQYF. The CDR3 DNA reads TGTGCCAGCAGCTTGGGACTCTTTAGCACAGATACGCAGTATTTT. This chain links TRBV7-8 with TRBJ2-3, with D perhaps matching TRBD2 (6 bases). CDR3 size: 15 residues. V shed 3 bases and J shed 0 bases, with 10 bases lying between them. Germline V CDR1 and CDR2: SGHVS, FQNEAQ.

This clonotype was observed a handful of times. The rearrangement joins TRBV5-1 to TRBJ1-1; D might be TRBD1 (5 bases). The CDR3 runs 18 residues. The V gene's germline CDR1 is SGHRS and CDR2 YFSETQ. V lost 3 bases, J lost 4 bases, and 25 bases lay in between. This CDR3 reads CASSSRTTAGLRGTEAFF. DNA for the CDR3: TGCGCCAGCAGCTCCCGGACGACAGCCGGTTTAAGGGGCACTGAAGCTTTCTTT.

The chain couples TRBV24-1 to TRBJ2-2; perhaps TRBD1 as D (5 bases). This CDR3 is built from 16 residues. CDR1 and CDR2 (germline): KGHDR, SFDVKD. The germline V and J ends were trimmed by 3 bases and 1 base, with 11 bases remaining between them. CDR3 coding DNA: TGTGCCACCAGTGATACGACAGCCAGGAACACCGGGGAGCTGTTTTTT. Translated: CATSDTTARNTGELFF.

This clonotype is a singleton in its sample. J is TRBJ1-2 and V is TRBV10-3; 8 nucleotides match TRBD1. J gave up 5 bases and V 7 bases, and 9 bases lay outside the gene matches. Germline values: CDR1 ENHRY, CDR2 SYGVKD. The CDR3 sequence is 14 residues long. CDR3 nucleotide sequence: TGTGCCATCATGGGGGACAGGCCCGTATATGGCTACACCTTC. Amino acid sequence: CAIMGDRPVYGYTF.

This clonotype turned up a few times. The chain has TRBV12-3 or TRBV12-4 and TRBJ2-7; D is possibly TRBD1 (5 bases). This CDR3 is built from 14 residues. Trimming left V 3 bases short and J 0 bases short, with 9 bases between. The CDR3 here is CASSFWGGSYEQYF. The CDR3 bases are TGTGCCAGCAGTTTTTGGGGCGGCTCCTACGAGCAGTACTTC.

CDR3 in DNA: TGCGCCAGCAGACGTTCAGGGGTCCCGAACACCGGGGAGCTGTTTTTT. It is translated as CASRRSGVPNTGELFF. V is TRBV5-1 and J is TRBJ2-2; possibly TRBD1 for D (6 bases). Per germline, CDR1 SGHRS and CDR2 YFSETQ. Trimming left V 5 bases short and J 0 bases short, with 14 bases between. CDR3 length: 16 residues. Combining the CDR3 with reference TRBV5-1 and TRBJ2-2 gives the whole variable domain KAGVTQTPRYLIKTRGQQVTLSCSPISGHRSVSWYQQTPGQGLQFLFEYFSETQRNKGNFPGRFSGRQFSNSRSEMNVSTLELGDSALYLCASRRSGVPNTGELFFGEGSRLTVL.

The chain employs TRBV28 and TRBJ2-7, with D perhaps TRBD2 (5 bases). Germline CDR1 and CDR2: MDHEN and SYDVKM. The V and J ends lost 5 bases and 6 bases respectively, with 8 bases between them. The CDR3 extends over 11 amino acids. As DNA, the CDR3 is TGTGCCAGCAGTAGAGGGAGCGAGCAGTACTTC. Protein: CASSRGSEQYF.

This clonotype was found many times. J is TRBJ2-3 and V is TRBV29-1; 10 bases align to TRBD2. Germline assignment: CDR1 SQVTM and CDR2 ANQGSEA. Trimming removed 3 bases from V and 0 bases from J; junction bases left unmatched: 6. This CDR3 contains 16 residues. In DNA, the CDR3 is TGCAGCGTTGAGGCTAGCGGGAGAGCTAGCACAGATACGCAGTATTTT. As protein: CSVEASGRASTDTQYF.

In this sample, this clonotype turned up many times. The chain is built from TRBV7-2 and TRBJ1-2, with TRBD1 as a possible D gene (6 bases). Trimming took off 3 bases at V and 3 bases at J, with 14 bases between the two ends. Per the germline V gene, CDR1 is SGHTA and CDR2 is FQGNSA. The CDR3 has 15 amino acids. CDR3 in amino acids: CASSLGGAADYGYTF. CDR3 nucleotides: TGTGCCAGCAGCTTGGGGGGCGCGGCGGACTATGGCTACACCTTC.

This chain joins TRBV10-3 and TRBJ1-5, with 7 bases that match TRBD1. This CDR3 contains 14 residues. Trimming at V came to 3 bases and at J to 6 bases, leaving 5 bases not matched to a gene. Germline V gene lookup returns CDR1 ENHRY and CDR2 SYGVKD. The CDR3 DNA follows: TGTGCCATCAGTGAAGGGGGCGCGGTTCAGCCCCAGCATTTT. Residues: CAISEGGAVQPQHF.

This clonotype came up a few times. This rearrangement joins TRBV10-3 to TRBJ2-5; D is possibly TRBD1 (6 bases). CDR1 is ENHRY and CDR2 is SYGVKD in the germline V gene. Trimming cost V 6 bases and J 4 bases, with 18 bases left between them. The length of the CDR3 is 15 residues. The CDR3, as DNA: TGTGCCATCAGGAGAACAGGGACGACGGGAGAGACCCAGTACTTC. This sequence encodes CAIRRTGTTGETQYF.

The chain couples TRBV18 to TRBJ1-1; D might be TRBD1 (5 bases). From germline, CDR1 is KGHSH and CDR2 LQKENI. V lost 1 base to trimming and J lost 1 base, with 10 bases between them. CDR3 size: 15 residues. The chain's CDR3 is CASSPLPTGNTEAFF. Written as DNA, the CDR3 is TGTGCCAGCTCACCACTCCCTACAGGGAACACTGAAGCTTTCTTT.